This is a list of T cell receptor beta chains from one sample in a study of identical twins. Via MiXCR, TCRdb re-called the 5' RACE reads, giving one row per CDR3 protein. The data show about 460,000 distinct CDR3 sequences, 12% to 15% seen once. The data were also submitted as part of a second study, on yellow fever vaccine responses in identical twins.

Sequencing was performed on CD4+ T cells sorted from blood. The receptors originated from a woman aged 18-29 years in good health. CDR3s include the opening cysteine and the closing phenylalanine or tryptophan. Fields, in order: CDR3 protein, CDR3 DNA, clone size, D gene, V gene, J gene. The D gene is left open where the match is weak. Some rows mark clone size as missing; the rest say once, few, many or name a class of expanded clone.

CDR3 protein: CASSLRSSAAGELFF
CDR3 DNA: TGTGCCAGCAGTTTAAGGTCTAGCGCGGCTGGGGAGCTGTTTTTT
clone size: few
D gene: -
V gene: TRBV12-3/TRBV12-4
J gene: TRBJ2-2

CDR3 protein: CASSRWELKFSGANVLTF
CDR3 DNA: TGTGCCAGTAGTCGGTGGGAGCTAAAATTCTCTGGGGCCAACGTCCTGACTTTC
clone size: -
D gene: -
V gene: TRBV19
J gene: TRBJ2-6

CDR3 protein: CASTIGQGDRNTGELFF
CDR3 DNA: TGCGCCAGCACCATCGGACAGGGAGATAGGAACACCGGGGAGCTGTTTTTT
clone size: -
D gene: TRBD1
V gene: TRBV5-1
J gene: TRBJ2-2

CDR3 protein: CASSLISGQGLNTEAFF
CDR3 DNA: TGTGCCAGCAGCTTAATCTCCGGACAGGGCCTGAACACTGAAGCTTTCTTT
clone size: many
D gene: TRBD1
V gene: TRBV11-2
J gene: TRBJ1-1

CDR3 protein: CASSWDSHNEQFF
CDR3 DNA: TGTGCCAGCAGCTGGGACAGCCACAATGAGCAGTTCTTC
clone size: few
D gene: TRBD1
V gene: TRBV7-9
J gene: TRBJ2-1

CDR3 protein: CSVAVDSPYEQYF
CDR3 DNA: TGCAGCGTTGCAGTGGACAGTCCCTACGAGCAGTACTTC
clone size: -
D gene: -
V gene: TRBV29-1
J gene: TRBJ2-7

CDR3 protein: CASSLASRLGTQYF
CDR3 DNA: TGTGCCAGCAGTTTAGCGTCAAGATTGGGGACCCAGTACTTC
clone size: few
D gene: -
V gene: TRBV12-3/TRBV12-4
J gene: TRBJ2-5

CDR3 protein: CASSQIGFVTGDYYEQYF
CDR3 DNA: TGTGCCAGCAGCCAAATTGGTTTCGTCACAGGGGATTACTACGAGCAGTACTTC
clone size: few
D gene: TRBD1
V gene: TRBV14
J gene: TRBJ2-7

CDR3 protein: CASSLTGGGRVDTQYF
CDR3 DNA: TGTGCCAGCAGCTTAACGGGCGGGGGGCGTGTAGATACGCAGTATTTT
clone size: -
D gene: TRBD2
V gene: TRBV7-3
J gene: TRBJ2-3

CDR3 protein: CASSQAGGVYGYTF
CDR3 DNA: TGTGCCAGCAGCCAAGCCGGGGGGGTCTATGGCTACACCTTC
clone size: few
D gene: -
V gene: TRBV14
J gene: TRBJ1-2

CDR3 protein: CATSRAGGANYNEQFF
CDR3 DNA: TGTGCCACCAGCAGAGCCGGCGGGGCTAACTACAATGAGCAGTTCTTC
clone size: many
D gene: -
V gene: TRBV15
J gene: TRBJ2-1

CDR3 protein: CSASPGGPSSQYF
CDR3 DNA: TGCAGTGCTTCTCCGGGGGGGCCGTCGTCTCAGTACTTC
clone size: many
D gene: TRBD2
V gene: TRBV20-1
J gene: TRBJ2-4

CDR3 protein: CASSQDRGTVQETQYF
CDR3 DNA: TGTGCCAGCAGCCAAGATAGGGGGACAGTACAAGAGACCCAGTACTTC
clone size: -
D gene: TRBD1
V gene: TRBV3-1
J gene: TRBJ2-5

CDR3 protein: CASSGVLAGSLNEQFF
CDR3 DNA: TGTGCCAGCTCGGGGGTACTAGCGGGAAGTCTGAATGAGCAGTTCTTC
clone size: few
D gene: TRBD2
V gene: TRBV28
J gene: TRBJ2-1

CDR3 protein: CASSIDRGLFDSRRYNEQFF
CDR3 DNA: TGTGCCAGTAGTATAGACAGGGGGCTGTTTGACTCCAGACGCTACAATGAGCAGTTCTTC
clone size: -
D gene: TRBD1
V gene: TRBV19
J gene: TRBJ2-1

CDR3 protein: CASSSPGLAGSETQYF
CDR3 DNA: TGTGCCAGCAGCTCTCCGGGACTAGCGGGGTCAGAGACCCAGTACTTC
clone size: -
D gene: TRBD2
V gene: TRBV7-2
J gene: TRBJ2-5

CDR3 protein: CASSQVTSSTSRPYEQYF
CDR3 DNA: TGTGCCAGCAGCCAAGTTACCTCATCGACTAGCCGTCCCTACGAGCAGTACTTC
clone size: -
D gene: TRBD2
V gene: TRBV4-2
J gene: TRBJ2-7

CDR3 protein: CSARGTGQGSPLHF
CDR3 DNA: TGCAGTGCTAGAGGGACAGGGCAAGGTTCACCCCTCCACTTT
clone size: few
D gene: TRBD1
V gene: TRBV20-1
J gene: TRBJ1-6

CDR3 protein: CAISEQGYPYEQYF
CDR3 DNA: TGTGCCATCAGTGAGCAGGGGTACCCCTACGAGCAGTACTTC
clone size: few
D gene: -
V gene: TRBV10-3
J gene: TRBJ2-7

CDR3 protein: CASSQLAGETQYF
CDR3 DNA: TGTGCCAGCAGCCAACTAGCGGGAGAGACCCAGTACTTC
clone size: -
D gene: TRBD2
V gene: TRBV3-1
J gene: TRBJ2-5

CDR3 protein: CASIGLREKQYF
CDR3 DNA: TGTGCCAGCATTGGACTCCGGGAGAAGCAGTACTTC
clone size: -
D gene: -
V gene: TRBV28
J gene: TRBJ2-7

CDR3 protein: CASQRESSYNEQFF
CDR3 DNA: TGTGCCAGCCAGCGGGAAAGCTCCTACAATGAGCAGTTCTTC
clone size: many
D gene: TRBD2
V gene: TRBV2
J gene: TRBJ2-1

CDR3 protein: CASSFAGQIPTDTQYF
CDR3 DNA: TGTGCCAGCAGTTTTGCCGGGCAGATCCCCACAGATACGCAGTATTTT
clone size: many
D gene: -
V gene: TRBV28
J gene: TRBJ2-3

CDR3 protein: CASRPGTGSGEQYF
CDR3 DNA: TGTGCCAGCAGGCCCGGGACAGGGTCTGGCGAGCAGTACTTC
clone size: -
D gene: TRBD1
V gene: TRBV27
J gene: TRBJ2-7

CDR3 protein: CSDPTLGSSSWGYTF
CDR3 DNA: TGCAGCGACCCTACCCTGGGGAGTAGCTCGTGGGGCTACACCTTC
clone size: -
D gene: -
V gene: TRBV29-1
J gene: TRBJ1-2

CDR3 protein: CASSQSNMGRVPEAFF
CDR3 DNA: TGCGCCAGCAGCCAAAGTAATATGGGGAGGGTCCCTGAAGCTTTCTTT
clone size: many
D gene: -
V gene: TRBV4-1
J gene: TRBJ1-1

CDR3 protein: CASSLDGRVRETQYF
CDR3 DNA: TGTGCCAGCAGCTTGGACGGGAGAGTAAGAGAGACCCAGTACTTC
clone size: few
D gene: -
V gene: TRBV5-6
J gene: TRBJ2-5

CDR3 protein: CASSVQGGGGELFF
CDR3 DNA: TGTGCCAGCAGCGTCCAAGGGGGCGGCGGGGAGCTGTTTTTT
clone size: few
D gene: TRBD1
V gene: TRBV9
J gene: TRBJ2-2

CDR3 protein: CASSTTGYNEQFF
CDR3 DNA: TGTGCCAGCAGTACGACAGGGTACAATGAGCAGTTCTTC
clone size: -
D gene: TRBD1
V gene: TRBV27
J gene: TRBJ2-1

CDR3 protein: CASSFSGRPNTDTQYF
CDR3 DNA: TGTGCCAGCAGTTTTTCGGGGAGACCAAACACAGATACGCAGTATTTT
clone size: -
D gene: -
V gene: TRBV6-2/TRBV6-3
J gene: TRBJ2-3

CDR3 protein: CASSFAAGLANNEQFF
CDR3 DNA: TGTGCCAGCAGTTTCGCGGCGGGACTAGCAAACAATGAGCAGTTCTTC
clone size: many
D gene: TRBD2
V gene: TRBV28
J gene: TRBJ2-1

CDR3 protein: CASSPPTSFLSYEQYF
CDR3 DNA: TGTGCCAGCAGTCCCCCAACTAGTTTTCTGTCTTACGAGCAGTACTTC
clone size: -
D gene: -
V gene: TRBV28
J gene: TRBJ2-7

CDR3 protein: CSVEGGGNTIYF
CDR3 DNA: TGCAGCGTTGAAGGAGGGGGAAACACCATATATTTT
clone size: -
D gene: -
V gene: TRBV29-1
J gene: TRBJ1-3

CDR3 protein: CASSDGSSGNNEQFF
CDR3 DNA: TGTGCCAGCAGTGACGGTAGTAGCGGCAACAATGAGCAGTTCTTC
clone size: few
D gene: -
V gene: TRBV6-2/TRBV6-3
J gene: TRBJ2-1

CDR3 protein: CASSFRGPTDTQYF
CDR3 DNA: TGTGCCAGCAGTTTTAGGGGGCCCACAGATACGCAGTATTTT
clone size: few
D gene: TRBD1
V gene: TRBV27
J gene: TRBJ2-3

CDR3 protein: CSARGPSNYGYTF
CDR3 DNA: TGCAGTGCTAGAGGTCCGAGTAACTATGGCTACACCTTC
clone size: few
D gene: -
V gene: TRBV20-1
J gene: TRBJ1-2

CDR3 protein: CASSRLADNEQFF
CDR3 DNA: TGCGCCAGCAGTAGGCTAGCGGACAATGAGCAGTTCTTC
clone size: few
D gene: TRBD2
V gene: TRBV10-1
J gene: TRBJ2-1

CDR3 protein: CASSLVGGRVNEQFF
CDR3 DNA: TGTGCCAGCAGCTTAGTGGGGGGCCGGGTAAATGAGCAGTTCTTC
clone size: many
D gene: -
V gene: TRBV7-2
J gene: TRBJ2-1

CDR3 protein: CASSQLTDTQYF
CDR3 DNA: TGTGCCAGCAGCCAACTGACAGATACGCAGTATTTT
clone size: many
D gene: -
V gene: TRBV3-1
J gene: TRBJ2-3

CDR3 protein: CASSFLGISYNEQFF
CDR3 DNA: TGTGCCAGCAGCTTTTTAGGGATCTCCTACAATGAGCAGTTCTTC
clone size: few
D gene: -
V gene: TRBV7-9
J gene: TRBJ2-1

CDR3 protein: CASSPDSTSGSVEQFF
CDR3 DNA: TGTGCCAGCAGTCCCGATTCGACTAGCGGGAGTGTTGAGCAGTTCTTC
clone size: few
D gene: TRBD2
V gene: TRBV27
J gene: TRBJ2-1

CDR3 protein: CSVGTGWGTDTQYF
CDR3 DNA: TGCAGCGTTGGGACAGGATGGGGCACAGATACGCAGTATTTT
clone size: -
D gene: TRBD1
V gene: TRBV29-1
J gene: TRBJ2-3

CDR3 protein: CASSSLARTTPGYVGYEQYF
CDR3 DNA: TGTGCCAGCAGCTCACTAGCCAGGACCACCCCTGGGTACGTGGGCTACGAGCAGTACTTC
clone size: few
D gene: -
V gene: TRBV11-2
J gene: TRBJ2-7